This is a list of T cell receptor beta chains from one sample in a study of OX40 agonist ivuxolimab in advanced cancers. Here immunoSEQ multiplex PCR was the method, and the copy in TCRdb shows in-frame clones only, minus some. Of 5,300 or so clones in the sample, approximately 68% were seen once. Sample: CD4+ or CD8+ T cells sorted from blood, taken in a trial of the OX40 agonist ivuxolimab. All receptors come from an adult with an advanced solid tumor such as melanoma, head and neck, liver or kidney cancer. Both conserved end residues are part of each CDR3. Fields, in order: D gene, V gene, J gene, clone size, CDR3 protein, CDR3 DNA. D genes are given only for firm matches. Only some rows state a clone size, as once, few, many or a class for expanded clones.

D gene: TRBD2
V gene: TRBV10-1
J gene: TRBJ2-5
clone size: NA
CDR3 protein: CASSPGLAGGETQYF
CDR3 DNA: TGCGCCAGCAGCCCAGGACTAGCGGGAGGGGAGACCCAGTACTTC

D gene: NA
V gene: TRBV10-3
J gene: TRBJ2-5
clone size: NA
CDR3 protein: CAISEGETQYF
CDR3 DNA: TGTGCCATCAGTGAAGGGGAGACCCAGTACTTC

D gene: NA
V gene: TRBV15
J gene: TRBJ2-5
clone size: once
CDR3 protein: CATSSPPDSGAIHQETQYF
CDR3 DNA: TGTGCCACCAGCTCCCCCCCGGACAGCGGAGCTATCCACCAAGAGACCCAGTACTTC

D gene: TRBD2
V gene: TRBV28
J gene: TRBJ2-2
clone size: medium-sized
CDR3 protein: CASSGSREGGELFF
CDR3 DNA: TGTGCCAGCAGTGGTAGCCGGGAGGGGGGGGAGCTGTTTTTT

D gene: NA
V gene: TRBV7-3
J gene: TRBJ2-2
clone size: NA
CDR3 protein: CASSLMVGPGELFF
CDR3 DNA: TGTGCCAGCAGCTTAATGGTGGGACCCGGGGAGCTGTTTTTT

D gene: NA
V gene: TRBV15
J gene: TRBJ2-6
clone size: NA
CDR3 protein: CATSSEAGANVLTF
CDR3 DNA: TGTGCCACCAGCAGTGAGGCTGGGGCCAACGTCCTGACTTTC

D gene: NA
V gene: TRBV9
J gene: TRBJ1-2
clone size: NA
CDR3 protein: CASSVARDEDYYGYTF
CDR3 DNA: TGTGCCAGCAGCGTAGCTCGAGACGAGGATTACTATGGCTACACCTTC

D gene: NA
V gene: TRBV19
J gene: TRBJ2-7
clone size: NA
CDR3 protein: CASSKRTLTYEQYF
CDR3 DNA: TGTGCCAGTAGTAAGAGGACTTTAACCTACGAGCAGTACTTC

D gene: TRBD1
V gene: TRBV19
J gene: TRBJ2-7
clone size: NA
CDR3 protein: CASSPSVQGAREQYF
CDR3 DNA: TGTGCCAGTAGTCCATCCGTGCAGGGGGCGAGAGAGCAGTACTTC

D gene: NA
V gene: TRBV28
J gene: TRBJ2-2
clone size: NA
CDR3 protein: CASSLGLGELFF
CDR3 DNA: TGTGCCAGCAGTTTGGGCCTCGGGGAGCTGTTTTTT

D gene: NA
V gene: TRBV6-1
J gene: TRBJ2-5
clone size: few
CDR3 protein: CASSDAEDEGGETQYF
CDR3 DNA: TGTGCCAGCAGTGACGCCGAAGACGAGGGGGGCGAGACCCAGTACTTC

D gene: NA
V gene: TRBV19
J gene: TRBJ2-1
clone size: NA
CDR3 protein: CASKTSGRHNEQFF
CDR3 DNA: TGTGCCAGTAAAACCAGCGGGCGGCACAATGAGCAGTTCTTC

D gene: NA
V gene: TRBV28
J gene: TRBJ2-1
clone size: NA
CDR3 protein: CASSLTQRGMFLSSYNEQFF
CDR3 DNA: TGTGCCAGCAGTTTGACTCAACGTGGGATGTTCCTGAGCTCCTACAATGAGCAGTTCTTC

D gene: NA
V gene: TRBV30
J gene: TRBJ1-5
clone size: NA
CDR3 protein: CAWSPPGGNPQHF
CDR3 DNA: TGTGCCTGGAGTCCACCGGGGGGAAACCCCCAGCATTTT

D gene: NA
V gene: TRBV19
J gene: TRBJ2-1
clone size: NA
CDR3 protein: CASSSPLVSYNEQFF
CDR3 DNA: TGTGCCAGTAGTAGCCCGCTAGTATCCTACAATGAGCAGTTCTTC

D gene: TRBD1
V gene: TRBV9
J gene: TRBJ2-5
clone size: NA
CDR3 protein: CASSVEVGTGQETQYF
CDR3 DNA: TGTGCCAGCAGCGTAGAGGTGGGGACAGGCCAAGAGACCCAGTACTTC

D gene: TRBD2
V gene: TRBV4-1
J gene: TRBJ2-2
clone size: NA
CDR3 protein: CASSQARLSGRVTAGELFF
CDR3 DNA: TGCGCCAGCAGCCAAGCGAGGCTTAGCGGGAGAGTTACTGCCGGGGAGCTGTTTTTT

D gene: NA
V gene: TRBV7-2
J gene: TRBJ1-4
clone size: NA
CDR3 protein: CASSYFMTAINEKLFF
CDR3 DNA: TGTGCCAGCAGCTACTTTATGACAGCAATTAATGAAAAACTGTTTTTT

D gene: TRBD2
V gene: TRBV6-5
J gene: TRBJ2-7
clone size: NA
CDR3 protein: CAIGGTSGSSEQYF
CDR3 DNA: TGTGCCATCGGAGGGACTAGCGGGAGCAGCGAGCAGTACTTC

D gene: TRBD2
V gene: TRBV29-1
J gene: TRBJ2-7
clone size: NA
CDR3 protein: CSVGRWVGGPTYEQYF
CDR3 DNA: TGCAGCGTCGGGAGGTGGGTCGGCGGGCCAACCTACGAGCAGTACTTC

D gene: NA
V gene: TRBV6-1
J gene: TRBJ1-5
clone size: few
CDR3 protein: CASEQEISNQPQHF
CDR3 DNA: TGTGCCAGCGAACAGGAGATTAGCAATCAGCCCCAGCATTTT

D gene: NA
V gene: TRBV5-6
J gene: TRBJ2-7
clone size: NA
CDR3 protein: CASTPEGDSYEQYF
CDR3 DNA: TGTGCCAGCACCCCGGAAGGGGACTCCTACGAGCAGTACTTC

D gene: TRBD2
V gene: TRBV4-3
J gene: TRBJ2-5
clone size: NA
CDR3 protein: CASSEMFQREGETQYF
CDR3 DNA: TGCGCCAGCAGCGAGATGTTTCAGCGGGAGGGAGAGACCCAGTACTTC

D gene: NA
V gene: TRBV6-6
J gene: TRBJ1-1
clone size: NA
CDR3 protein: CASSYSLQNTEAFF
CDR3 DNA: TGTGCCAGCAGTTACTCACTCCAGAACACTGAAGCTTTCTTT

D gene: NA
V gene: TRBV11-3
J gene: TRBJ2-7
clone size: NA
CDR3 protein: CASSFGLSSYEQYF
CDR3 DNA: TGTGCCAGCAGCTTCGGATTAAGCTCCTACGAGCAGTACTTC

D gene: NA
V gene: TRBV27
J gene: TRBJ1-1
clone size: few
CDR3 protein: CASSFAGDTEAFF
CDR3 DNA: TGTGCCAGCAGTTTCGCAGGAGACACTGAAGCTTTCTTT

D gene: NA
V gene: TRBV6-6
J gene: TRBJ2-5
clone size: NA
CDR3 protein: CASSQGYPRETQYF
CDR3 DNA: TGTGCCAGCAGCCAGGGCTACCCTCGGGAGACCCAGTACTTC

D gene: NA
V gene: TRBV5-8
J gene: TRBJ1-5
clone size: once
CDR3 protein: CASSLDLGSSNQPQHF
CDR3 DNA: TGTGCCAGCAGCTTGGACTTGGGGTCGAGCAATCAGCCCCAGCATTTT

D gene: NA
V gene: TRBV19
J gene: TRBJ2-2
clone size: few
CDR3 protein: CASRTGLGASGELFF
CDR3 DNA: TGTGCCAGTAGGACTGGACTTGGGGCTAGCGGGGAGCTGTTTTTT

D gene: TRBD2
V gene: TRBV27
J gene: TRBJ2-1
clone size: few
CDR3 protein: CASSLQRGNEQFF
CDR3 DNA: TGTGCCAGCAGTTTACAGCGGGGAAATGAGCAGTTCTTC

D gene: NA
V gene: TRBV9
J gene: TRBJ2-1
clone size: NA
CDR3 protein: CASSVEGGQGWVNEQFF
CDR3 DNA: TGTGCCAGCAGCGTAGAGGGCGGTCAGGGTTGGGTCAATGAGCAGTTCTTC

D gene: NA
V gene: TRBV4-1
J gene: TRBJ2-7
clone size: NA
CDR3 protein: CASSHGNTYEQYF
CDR3 DNA: TGCGCCAGCAGCCATGGGAACACCTACGAGCAGTACTTC

D gene: TRBD1
V gene: TRBV6-5
J gene: TRBJ1-1
clone size: few
CDR3 protein: CASSLDRLMNTEAFF
CDR3 DNA: TGTGCCAGCAGTTTGGACAGGCTCATGAACACTGAAGCTTTCTTT

D gene: TRBD1
V gene: TRBV6-4
J gene: TRBJ2-3
clone size: NA
CDR3 protein: CASSDGQGGTDTQYF
CDR3 DNA: TGTGCCAGCAGTGACGGACAGGGTGGCACAGATACGCAGTATTTT

D gene: TRBD2
V gene: TRBV11-3
J gene: TRBJ2-1
clone size: NA
CDR3 protein: CASSLALAGVGWDNEQFF
CDR3 DNA: TGTGCCAGCAGCTTAGCCCTAGCGGGAGTAGGTTGGGACAATGAGCAGTTCTTC

D gene: NA
V gene: TRBV27
J gene: TRBJ2-7
clone size: NA
CDR3 protein: CASSFARDYEQYF
CDR3 DNA: TGTGCCAGCAGTTTCGCTCGGGACTACGAGCAGTACTTC

D gene: NA
V gene: TRBV11-1
J gene: TRBJ2-1
clone size: NA
CDR3 protein: CASSLVTAYNEQFF
CDR3 DNA: TGTGCCAGCAGCTTAGTGACAGCCTACAATGAGCAGTTCTTC

D gene: NA
V gene: TRBV27
J gene: TRBJ2-5
clone size: NA
CDR3 protein: CASSLSINPQETQYF
CDR3 DNA: TGTGCCAGCAGTTTATCAATAAACCCCCAAGAGACCCAGTACTTC

D gene: TRBD1
V gene: TRBV28
J gene: TRBJ1-1
clone size: few
CDR3 protein: CASSLLTGQGDPDTEAFF
CDR3 DNA: TGTGCCAGCAGTTTGCTTACGGGACAGGGTGACCCCGACACTGAAGCTTTCTTT

D gene: TRBD2
V gene: TRBV28
J gene: TRBJ2-1
clone size: NA
CDR3 protein: CASSSLAGYFYNEQFF
CDR3 DNA: TGTGCCAGCAGTTCCCTAGCGGGTTACTTCTACAATGAGCAGTTCTTC

D gene: NA
V gene: TRBV29-1
J gene: TRBJ2-2
clone size: NA
CDR3 protein: CSVEGGGRTGELFF
CDR3 DNA: TGCAGCGTTGAGGGAGGGGGTCGTACCGGGGAGCTGTTTTTT

D gene: TRBD2
V gene: TRBV11-1
J gene: TRBJ2-7
clone size: NA
CDR3 protein: CASSPGVGEGYEQYF
CDR3 DNA: TGTGCCAGCAGCCCTGGGGTAGGGGAGGGGTACGAGCAGTACTTC

D gene: NA
V gene: TRBV7-9
J gene: TRBJ2-1
clone size: NA
CDR3 protein: CASDWGRNEQFF
CDR3 DNA: TGTGCCAGCGATTGGGGGCGCAATGAGCAGTTCTTC

D gene: TRBD1
V gene: TRBV10-1
J gene: TRBJ2-1
clone size: NA
CDR3 protein: CASSANGQGNNEQFF
CDR3 DNA: TGCGCCAGCAGTGCCAACGGACAGGGGAACAATGAGCAGTTCTTC

D gene: NA
V gene: TRBV11-3
J gene: TRBJ2-7
clone size: NA
CDR3 protein: CASSLMRNEQYF
CDR3 DNA: TGTGCCAGCAGCTTAATGAGAAACGAGCAGTACTTC

D gene: NA
V gene: TRBV11-2
J gene: TRBJ2-7
clone size: NA
CDR3 protein: CASSLVKSSYEQYF
CDR3 DNA: TGTGCCAGCAGCTTAGTCAAGAGCTCCTACGAGCAGTACTTC

D gene: NA
V gene: TRBV9
J gene: TRBJ2-1
clone size: NA
CDR3 protein: CASSVEGGNSYNEQFF
CDR3 DNA: TGTGCCAGCAGCGTAGAGGGCGGGAACTCCTACAATGAGCAGTTCTTC

D gene: TRBD1
V gene: TRBV7-9
J gene: TRBJ1-5
clone size: few
CDR3 protein: CASSSTGGGNQPQHF
CDR3 DNA: TGTGCCAGCAGCTCAACAGGGGGAGGCAATCAGCCCCAGCATTTT

D gene: TRBD1
V gene: TRBV27
J gene: TRBJ2-2
clone size: NA
CDR3 protein: CASEDRGRSNTGELFF
CDR3 DNA: TGTGCCAGCGAGGACAGGGGGCGATCGAACACCGGGGAGCTGTTTTTT

D gene: TRBD2
V gene: TRBV11-2
J gene: TRBJ2-7
clone size: NA
CDR3 protein: CASSLATGGQSSYEQYF
CDR3 DNA: TGTGCCAGCAGCTTAGCGACGGGGGGTCAAAGCTCCTACGAGCAGTACTTC

D gene: NA
V gene: TRBV11-3
J gene: TRBJ2-7
clone size: NA
CDR3 protein: CASSSDSYEQYF
CDR3 DNA: TGTGCCAGCAGTTCGGACAGTTACGAGCAGTACTTC

D gene: TRBD2
V gene: TRBV28
J gene: TRBJ2-2
clone size: medium-sized
CDR3 protein: CASSSRLAGITGELFF
CDR3 DNA: TGTGCCAGCAGTTCCCGACTAGCGGGAATCACCGGGGAGCTGTTTTTT

D gene: NA
V gene: TRBV29-1
J gene: TRBJ2-7
clone size: NA
CDR3 protein: CSVEAAEPYEQYF
CDR3 DNA: TGCAGCGTTGAAGCGGCAGAGCCCTACGAGCAGTACTTC